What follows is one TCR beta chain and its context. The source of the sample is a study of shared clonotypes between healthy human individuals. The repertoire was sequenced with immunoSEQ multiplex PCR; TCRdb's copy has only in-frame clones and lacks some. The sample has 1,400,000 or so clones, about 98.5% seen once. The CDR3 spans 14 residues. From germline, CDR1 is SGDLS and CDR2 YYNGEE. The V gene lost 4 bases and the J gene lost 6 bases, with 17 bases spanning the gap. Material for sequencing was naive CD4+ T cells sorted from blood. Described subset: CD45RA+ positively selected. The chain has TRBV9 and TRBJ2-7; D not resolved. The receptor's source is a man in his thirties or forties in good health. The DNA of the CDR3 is TGTGCCAGCAGCACCCATCCCTCGGGTGGCGAGCAGTACTTC. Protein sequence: CASSTHPSGGEQYF.